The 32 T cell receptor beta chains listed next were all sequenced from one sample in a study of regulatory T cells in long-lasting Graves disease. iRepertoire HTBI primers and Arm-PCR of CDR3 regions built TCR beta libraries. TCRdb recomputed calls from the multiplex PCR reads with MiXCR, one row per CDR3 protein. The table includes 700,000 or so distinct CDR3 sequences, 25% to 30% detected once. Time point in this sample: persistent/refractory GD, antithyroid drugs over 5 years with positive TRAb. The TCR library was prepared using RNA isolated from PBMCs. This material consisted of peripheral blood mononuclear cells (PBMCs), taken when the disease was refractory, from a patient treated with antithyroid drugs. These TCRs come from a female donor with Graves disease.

The chain's CDR3 is CASSPRVGLNTEAFF. The CDR3 nucleotides are TGTGCCAGCAGTCCCCGTGTTGGCCTGAACACTGAAGCTTTCTTT. This chain joins TRBV12-3 or TRBV12-4 and TRBJ1-1; D not certain. The CDR3 spans 15 residues. Trimming took 5 bases from V and 0 from J, leaving 13 bases between them.

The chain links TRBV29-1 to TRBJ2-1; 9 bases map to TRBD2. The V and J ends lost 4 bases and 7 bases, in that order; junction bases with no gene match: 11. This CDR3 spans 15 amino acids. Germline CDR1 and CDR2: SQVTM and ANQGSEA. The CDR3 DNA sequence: TGCAGCGTTGCACGGGCTAGCGGGACGGAGAATGAGCAGTTCTTC. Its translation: CSVARASGTENEQFF.

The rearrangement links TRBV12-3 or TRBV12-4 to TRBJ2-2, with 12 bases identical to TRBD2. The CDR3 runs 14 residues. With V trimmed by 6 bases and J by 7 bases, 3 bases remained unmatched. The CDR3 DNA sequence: TGTGCCAGCAGCCGGACTAGCGGGATCGGGGAGCTGTTTTTT. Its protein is CASSRTSGIGELFF.

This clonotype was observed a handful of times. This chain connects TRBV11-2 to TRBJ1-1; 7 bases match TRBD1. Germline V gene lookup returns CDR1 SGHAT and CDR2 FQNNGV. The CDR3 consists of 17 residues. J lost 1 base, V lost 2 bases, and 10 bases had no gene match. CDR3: CASSLRMTGPRNTEAFF. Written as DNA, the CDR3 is TGTGCCAGCAGCTTAAGGATGACAGGGCCGAGGAACACTGAAGCTTTCTTT. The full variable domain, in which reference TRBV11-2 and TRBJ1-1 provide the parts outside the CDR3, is EAGVAQSPRYKIIEKRQSVAFWCNPISGHATLYWYQQILGQGPKLLIQFQNNGVVDDSQLPKDRFSAERLKGVDSTLKIQPAKLEDSAVYLCASSLRMTGPRNTEAFFGQGTRLTVV.

In DNA, the CDR3 is TGCGCCAGCAGCTTGGGCTTGTCCGGGAATGTCTACGAGCAGTACTTC. Encoded protein: CASSLGLSGNVYEQYF. The chain has TRBV5-1 and TRBJ2-7; a weak D match, TRBD2 (5 bases). V was pared by 0 bases and J by 3 bases, with 16 bases between. Per germline, CDR1 SGHRS and CDR2 YFSETQ. This CDR3 contains 16 residues.

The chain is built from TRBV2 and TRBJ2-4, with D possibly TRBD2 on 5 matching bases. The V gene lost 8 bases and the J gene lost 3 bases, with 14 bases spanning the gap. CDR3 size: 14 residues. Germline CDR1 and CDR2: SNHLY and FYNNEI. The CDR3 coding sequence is TGTGCCAGCGAGGGCGGATGGGGCAAAAACATTCAGTACTTC. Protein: CASEGGWGKNIQYF.

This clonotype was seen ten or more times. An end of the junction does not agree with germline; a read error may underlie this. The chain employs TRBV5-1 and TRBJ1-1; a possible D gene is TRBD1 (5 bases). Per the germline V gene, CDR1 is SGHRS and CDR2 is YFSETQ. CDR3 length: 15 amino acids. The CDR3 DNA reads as TGTGCCAGCAGCTTGGTTGGGGGTCCGAACACTGAAGCTTTCTTT. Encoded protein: CASSLVGGPNTEAFF.

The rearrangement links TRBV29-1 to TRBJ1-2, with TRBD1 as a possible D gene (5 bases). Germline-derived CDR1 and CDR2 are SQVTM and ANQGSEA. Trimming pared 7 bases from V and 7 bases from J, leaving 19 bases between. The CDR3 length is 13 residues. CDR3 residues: CSAGEGPPSGYTF. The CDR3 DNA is TGCAGCGCGGGGGAAGGCCCCCCCAGTGGCTACACCTTC.

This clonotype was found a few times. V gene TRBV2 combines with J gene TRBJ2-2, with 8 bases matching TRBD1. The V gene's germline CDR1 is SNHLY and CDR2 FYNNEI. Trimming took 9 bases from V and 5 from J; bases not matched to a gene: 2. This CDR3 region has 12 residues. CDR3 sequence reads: CASRQGTGELFF. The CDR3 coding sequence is TGTGCCAGTCGACAGGGGACCGGGGAGCTGTTTTTT.

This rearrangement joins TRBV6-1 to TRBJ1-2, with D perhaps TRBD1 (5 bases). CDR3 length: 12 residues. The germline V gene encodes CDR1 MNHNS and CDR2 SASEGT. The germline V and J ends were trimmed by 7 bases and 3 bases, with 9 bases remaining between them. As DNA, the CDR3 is TGTGCCAGCACGGGCAGGGACTATGGCTACACCTTC. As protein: CASTGRDYGYTF.

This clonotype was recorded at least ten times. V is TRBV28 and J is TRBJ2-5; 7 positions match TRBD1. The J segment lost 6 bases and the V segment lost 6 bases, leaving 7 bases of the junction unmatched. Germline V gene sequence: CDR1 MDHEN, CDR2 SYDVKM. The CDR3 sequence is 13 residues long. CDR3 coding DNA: TGTGCCAGCAGACCACAGGGGTGGAAGACCCAGTACTTC. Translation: CASRPQGWKTQYF.

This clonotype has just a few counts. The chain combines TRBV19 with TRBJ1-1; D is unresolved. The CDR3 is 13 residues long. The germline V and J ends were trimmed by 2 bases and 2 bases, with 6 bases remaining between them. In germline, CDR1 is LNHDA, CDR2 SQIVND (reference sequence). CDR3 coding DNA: TGTGCCAGTAGTATATCCCCTAACACTGAAGCTTTCTTT. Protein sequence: CASSISPNTEAFF.

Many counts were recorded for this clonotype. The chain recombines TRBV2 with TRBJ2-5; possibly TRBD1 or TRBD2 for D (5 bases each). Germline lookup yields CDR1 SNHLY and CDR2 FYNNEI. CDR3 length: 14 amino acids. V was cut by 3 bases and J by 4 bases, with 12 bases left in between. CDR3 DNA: TGTGCCAGCAGTGAGGGGGATTCCCGAGAGACCCAGTACTTC. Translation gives CASSEGDSRETQYF.

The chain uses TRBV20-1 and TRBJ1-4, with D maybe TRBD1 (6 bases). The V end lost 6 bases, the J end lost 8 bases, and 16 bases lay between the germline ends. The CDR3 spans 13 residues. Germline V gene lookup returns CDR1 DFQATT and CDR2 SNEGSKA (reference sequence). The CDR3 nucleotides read TGCAGTGCCGCGGCGGGGGCGGGCGAAAAACTGTTTTTT. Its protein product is CSAAAGAGEKLFF.

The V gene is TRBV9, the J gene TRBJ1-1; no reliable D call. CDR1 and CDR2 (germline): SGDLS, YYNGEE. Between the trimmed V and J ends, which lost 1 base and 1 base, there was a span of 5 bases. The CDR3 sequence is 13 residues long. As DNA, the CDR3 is TGTGCCAGCAGCGTAATGGGGAACACTGAAGCTTTCTTT. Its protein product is CASSVMGNTEAFF.

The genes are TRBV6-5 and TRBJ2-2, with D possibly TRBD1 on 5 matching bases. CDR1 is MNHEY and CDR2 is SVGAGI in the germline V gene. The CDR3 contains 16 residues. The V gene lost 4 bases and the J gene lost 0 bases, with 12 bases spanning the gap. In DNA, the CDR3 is TGTGCCAGCAGTTCTGGTTGGGGCGCGAACACCGGGGAGCTGTTTTTT. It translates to CASSSGWGANTGELFF.

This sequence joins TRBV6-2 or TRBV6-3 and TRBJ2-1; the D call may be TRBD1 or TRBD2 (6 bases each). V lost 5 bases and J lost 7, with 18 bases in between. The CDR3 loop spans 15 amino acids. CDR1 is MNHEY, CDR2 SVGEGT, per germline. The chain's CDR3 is CASSPRGAAGNEQFF. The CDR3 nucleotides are TGTGCCAGCAGTCCGAGGGGGGCTGCCGGAAATGAGCAGTTCTTC.

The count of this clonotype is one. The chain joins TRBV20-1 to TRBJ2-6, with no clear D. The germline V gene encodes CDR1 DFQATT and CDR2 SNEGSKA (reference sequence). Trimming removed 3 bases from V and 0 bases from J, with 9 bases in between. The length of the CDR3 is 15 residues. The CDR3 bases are TGCAGTGCTAGGGCCCCTAGCTCTGGGGCCAACGTCCTGACTTTC. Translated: CSARAPSSGANVLTF.

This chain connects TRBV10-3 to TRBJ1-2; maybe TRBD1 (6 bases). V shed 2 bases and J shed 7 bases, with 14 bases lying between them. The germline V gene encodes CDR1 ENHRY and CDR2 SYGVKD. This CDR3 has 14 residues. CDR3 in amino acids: CAISEVPNRVGYTF. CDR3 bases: TGTGCCATCAGTGAGGTGCCAAACAGGGTTGGCTACACCTTC.

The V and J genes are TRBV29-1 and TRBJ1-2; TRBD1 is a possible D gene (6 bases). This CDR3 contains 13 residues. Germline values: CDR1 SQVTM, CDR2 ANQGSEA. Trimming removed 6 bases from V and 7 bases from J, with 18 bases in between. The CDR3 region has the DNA TGCAGCGTGACATCGAACAGGGCTCCTGGCTACACCTTC. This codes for CSVTSNRAPGYTF.

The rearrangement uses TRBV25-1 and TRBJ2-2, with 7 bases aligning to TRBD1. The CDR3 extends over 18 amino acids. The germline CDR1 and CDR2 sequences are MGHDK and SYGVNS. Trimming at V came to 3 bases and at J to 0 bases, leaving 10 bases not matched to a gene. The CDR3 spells CASSDPFPGTANTGELFF. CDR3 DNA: TGTGCCAGCAGTGACCCGTTCCCCGGGACAGCGAACACCGGGGAGCTGTTTTTT.

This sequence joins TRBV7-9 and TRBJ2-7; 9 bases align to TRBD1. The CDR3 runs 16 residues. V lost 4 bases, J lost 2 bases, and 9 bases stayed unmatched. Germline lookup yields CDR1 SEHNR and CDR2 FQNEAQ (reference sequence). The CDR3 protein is CASSYSPGQGPYEQYF. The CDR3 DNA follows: TGTGCCAGCAGCTACTCGCCGGGACAGGGACCCTACGAGCAGTACTTC. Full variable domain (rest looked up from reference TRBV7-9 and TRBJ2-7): DTGVSQNPRHKITKRGQNVTFRCDPISEHNRLYWYRQTLGQGPEFLTYFQNEAQLEKSRLLSDRFSAERPKGSFSTLEIQRTEQGDSAMYLCASSYSPGQGPYEQYFGPGTRLTVT.

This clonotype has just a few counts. CDR3 residues: CSAERTGAYGYTF. CDR3 sequence (DNA): TGCAGTGCTGAAAGGACAGGAGCCTATGGCTACACCTTC. The chain has TRBV20-1 and TRBJ1-2, with 7 bases lining up with TRBD1. This CDR3 has 13 residues. Germline V lookup: CDR1 DFQATT, CDR2 SNEGSKA (reference sequence). V dropped 5 bases and J dropped 4; count of bases not matched to a gene: 7.

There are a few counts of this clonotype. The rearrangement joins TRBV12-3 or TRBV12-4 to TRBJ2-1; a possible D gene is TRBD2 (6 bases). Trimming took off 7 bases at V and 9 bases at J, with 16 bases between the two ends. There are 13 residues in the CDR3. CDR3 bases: TGTGCCAGCACTCCGGGACTGTCAGGTGAGCAGTTCTTC. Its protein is CASTPGLSGEQFF.

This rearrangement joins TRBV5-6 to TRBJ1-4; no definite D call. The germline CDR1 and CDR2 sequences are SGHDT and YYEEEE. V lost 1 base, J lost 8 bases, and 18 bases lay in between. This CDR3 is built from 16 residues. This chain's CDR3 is CASSLTPSGSPEKLFF. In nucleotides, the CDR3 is TGTGCCAGCAGCTTGACCCCATCGGGGAGTCCGGAAAAACTGTTTTTT. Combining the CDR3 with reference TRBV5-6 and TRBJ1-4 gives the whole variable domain DAGVTQSPTHLIKTRGQQVTLRCSPKSGHDTVSWYQQALGQGPQFIFQYYEEEERQRGNFPDRFSGHQFPNYSSELNVNALLLGDSALYLCASSLTPSGSPEKLFFGSGTQLSVL.

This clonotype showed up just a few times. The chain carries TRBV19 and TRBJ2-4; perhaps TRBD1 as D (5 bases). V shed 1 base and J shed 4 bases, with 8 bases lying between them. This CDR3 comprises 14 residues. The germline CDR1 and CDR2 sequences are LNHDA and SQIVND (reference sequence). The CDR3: CASSIGGGKNIQYF. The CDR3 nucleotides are TGTGCCAGTAGTATAGGGGGCGGTAAAAACATTCAGTACTTC.

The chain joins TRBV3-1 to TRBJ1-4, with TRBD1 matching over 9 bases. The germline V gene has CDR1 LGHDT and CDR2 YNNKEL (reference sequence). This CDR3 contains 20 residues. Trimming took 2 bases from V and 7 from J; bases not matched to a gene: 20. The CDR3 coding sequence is TGTGCCAGCAGCCAATCCCACCCCGGACAGGGGCCCCGTCGGGGTGAAAAACTGTTTTTT. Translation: CASSQSHPGQGPRRGEKLFF.

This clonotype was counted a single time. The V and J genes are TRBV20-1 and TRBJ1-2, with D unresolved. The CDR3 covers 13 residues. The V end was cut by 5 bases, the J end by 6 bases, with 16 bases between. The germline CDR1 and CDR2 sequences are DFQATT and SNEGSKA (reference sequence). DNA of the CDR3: TGCAGTGCTGAGGTCCTATCCTCACATGGCTACACCTTC. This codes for CSAEVLSSHGYTF.

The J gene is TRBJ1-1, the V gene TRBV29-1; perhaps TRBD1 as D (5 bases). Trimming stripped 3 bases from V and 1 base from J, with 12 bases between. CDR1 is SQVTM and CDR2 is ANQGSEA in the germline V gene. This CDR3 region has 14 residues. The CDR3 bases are TGCAGCGTTGATCGAGGGGCCGAGAACACTGAAGCTTTCTTT. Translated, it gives CSVDRGAENTEAFF.

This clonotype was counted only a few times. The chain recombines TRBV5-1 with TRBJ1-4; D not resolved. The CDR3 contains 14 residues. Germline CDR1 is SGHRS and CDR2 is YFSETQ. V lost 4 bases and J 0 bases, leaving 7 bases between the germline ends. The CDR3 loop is CASSLTTTNEKLFF. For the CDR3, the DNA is TGCGCCAGCAGCCTGACAACAACTAATGAAAAACTGTTTTTT. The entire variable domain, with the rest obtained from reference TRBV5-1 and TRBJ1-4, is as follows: KAGVTQTPRYLIKTRGQQVTLSCSPISGHRSVSWYQQTPGQGLQFLFEYFSETQRNKGNFPGRFSGRQFSNSRSEMNVSTLELGDSALYLCASSLTTTNEKLFFGSGTQLSVL.

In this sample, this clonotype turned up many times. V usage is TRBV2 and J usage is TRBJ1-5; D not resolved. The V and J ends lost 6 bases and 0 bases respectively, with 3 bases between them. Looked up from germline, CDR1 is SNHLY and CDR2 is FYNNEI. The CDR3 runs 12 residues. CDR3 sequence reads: CASRYSNQPQHF. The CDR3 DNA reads TGTGCCAGCAGGTATAGCAATCAGCCCCAGCATTTT.

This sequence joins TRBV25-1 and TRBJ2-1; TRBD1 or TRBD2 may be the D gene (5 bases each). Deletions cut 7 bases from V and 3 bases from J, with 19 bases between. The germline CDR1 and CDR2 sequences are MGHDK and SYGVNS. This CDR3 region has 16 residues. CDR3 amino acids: CASTEFEGLNYNEQFF. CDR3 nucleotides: TGTGCCAGCACCGAATTTGAGGGGCTGAACTACAATGAGCAGTTCTTC.